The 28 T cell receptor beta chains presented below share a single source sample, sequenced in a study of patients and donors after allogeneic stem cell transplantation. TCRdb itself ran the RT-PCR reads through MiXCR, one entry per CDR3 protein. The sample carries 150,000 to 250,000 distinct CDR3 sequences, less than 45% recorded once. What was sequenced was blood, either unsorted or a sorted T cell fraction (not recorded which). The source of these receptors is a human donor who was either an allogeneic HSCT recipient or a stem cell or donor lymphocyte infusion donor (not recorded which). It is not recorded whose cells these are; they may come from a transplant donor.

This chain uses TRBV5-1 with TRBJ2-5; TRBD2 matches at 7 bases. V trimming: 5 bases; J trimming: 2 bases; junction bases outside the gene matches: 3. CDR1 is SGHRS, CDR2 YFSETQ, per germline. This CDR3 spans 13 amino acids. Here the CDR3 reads CASRPSGQETQYF. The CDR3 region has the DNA TGCGCCAGCAGACCTAGCGGACAAGAGACCCAGTACTTC.

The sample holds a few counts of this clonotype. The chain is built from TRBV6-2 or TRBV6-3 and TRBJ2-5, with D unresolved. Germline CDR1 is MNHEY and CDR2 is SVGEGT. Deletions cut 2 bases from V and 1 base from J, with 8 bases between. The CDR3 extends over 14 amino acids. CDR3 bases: TGTGCCAGCAGTTACCTGGTCCTCCAAGAGACCCAGTACTTC. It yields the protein CASSYLVLQETQYF.

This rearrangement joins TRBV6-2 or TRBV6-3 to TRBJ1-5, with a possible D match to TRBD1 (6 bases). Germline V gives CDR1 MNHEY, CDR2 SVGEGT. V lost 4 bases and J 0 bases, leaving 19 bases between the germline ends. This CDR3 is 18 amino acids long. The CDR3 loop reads CASSSGTKSLYSNQPQHF. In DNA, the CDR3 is TGTGCCAGCAGTTCGGGGACAAAAAGTCTCTATAGCAATCAGCCCCAGCATTTT.

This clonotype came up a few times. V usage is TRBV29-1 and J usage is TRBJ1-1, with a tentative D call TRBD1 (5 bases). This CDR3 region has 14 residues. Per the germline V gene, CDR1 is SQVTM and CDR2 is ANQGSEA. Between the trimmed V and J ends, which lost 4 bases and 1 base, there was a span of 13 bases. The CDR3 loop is CSVVQGRRNTEAFF. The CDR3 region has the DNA TGCAGCGTTGTGCAGGGTCGGAGGAACACTGAAGCTTTCTTT.

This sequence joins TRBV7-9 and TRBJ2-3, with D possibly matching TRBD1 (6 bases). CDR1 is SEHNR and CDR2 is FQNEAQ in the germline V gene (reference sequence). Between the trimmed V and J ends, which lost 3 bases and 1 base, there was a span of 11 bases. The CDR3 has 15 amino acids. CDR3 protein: CASSFRGEGTDTQYF. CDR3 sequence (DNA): TGTGCCAGCAGCTTCAGGGGAGAGGGCACAGATACGCAGTATTTT.

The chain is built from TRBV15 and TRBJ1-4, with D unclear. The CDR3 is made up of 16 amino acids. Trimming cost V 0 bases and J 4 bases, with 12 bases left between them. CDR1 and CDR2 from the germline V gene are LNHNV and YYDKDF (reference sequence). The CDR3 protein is CATSREASARNEKLFF. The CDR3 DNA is TGTGCCACCAGCAGAGAGGCGTCCGCCCGTAATGAAAAACTGTTTTTT.

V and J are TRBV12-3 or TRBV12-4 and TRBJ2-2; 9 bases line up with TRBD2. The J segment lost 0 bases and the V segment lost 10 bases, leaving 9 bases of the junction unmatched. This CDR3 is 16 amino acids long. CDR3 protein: CATPSPSGANTGELFF. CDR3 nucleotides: TGTGCCACGCCCTCCCCTAGCGGGGCGAACACCGGGGAGCTGTTTTTT.

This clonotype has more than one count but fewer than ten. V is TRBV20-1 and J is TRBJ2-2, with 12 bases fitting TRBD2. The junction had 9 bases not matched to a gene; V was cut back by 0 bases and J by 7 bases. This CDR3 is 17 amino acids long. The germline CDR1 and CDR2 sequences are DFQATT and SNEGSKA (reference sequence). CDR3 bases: TGCAGTGCTAGAGATCACCTAGCGGGAGGGCCCCACGGGGAGCTGTTTTTT. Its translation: CSARDHLAGGPHGELFF.

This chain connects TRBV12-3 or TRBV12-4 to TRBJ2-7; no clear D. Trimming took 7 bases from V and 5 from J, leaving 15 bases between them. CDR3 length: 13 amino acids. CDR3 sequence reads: CASNPHGINEQYF. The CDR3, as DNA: TGTGCCAGCAACCCCCATGGGATCAACGAGCAGTACTTC.

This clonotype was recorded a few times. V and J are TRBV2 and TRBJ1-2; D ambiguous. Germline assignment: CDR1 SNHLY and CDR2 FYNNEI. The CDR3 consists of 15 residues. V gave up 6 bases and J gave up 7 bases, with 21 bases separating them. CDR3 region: CASRASEASRGGYTF. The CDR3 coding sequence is TGTGCCAGCAGGGCCTCGGAGGCCTCCCGGGGTGGCTACACCTTC.

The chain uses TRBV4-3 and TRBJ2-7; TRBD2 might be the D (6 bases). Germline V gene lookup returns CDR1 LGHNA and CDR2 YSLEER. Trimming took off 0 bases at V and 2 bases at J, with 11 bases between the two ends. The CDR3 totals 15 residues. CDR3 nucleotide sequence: TGCGCCAGCAGCCAAGATCTTAGCGGCCCCTACGAGCAGTACTTC. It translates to CASSQDLSGPYEQYF.

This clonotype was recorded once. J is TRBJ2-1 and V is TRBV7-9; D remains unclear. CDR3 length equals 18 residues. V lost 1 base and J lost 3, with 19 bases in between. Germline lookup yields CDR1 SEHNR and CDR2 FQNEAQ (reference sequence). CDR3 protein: CASSLGSRFPGVYNEQFF. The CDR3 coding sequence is TGTGCCAGCAGCTTAGGCAGTAGATTCCCAGGCGTCTACAATGAGCAGTTCTTC.

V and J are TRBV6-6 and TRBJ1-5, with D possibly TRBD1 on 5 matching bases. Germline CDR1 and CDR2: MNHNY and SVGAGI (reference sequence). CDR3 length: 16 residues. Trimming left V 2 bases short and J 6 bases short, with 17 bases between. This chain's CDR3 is CASSYGRGGRSQPQHF. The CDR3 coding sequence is TGTGCCAGCAGTTACGGAAGGGGCGGTAGGAGTCAGCCCCAGCATTTT.

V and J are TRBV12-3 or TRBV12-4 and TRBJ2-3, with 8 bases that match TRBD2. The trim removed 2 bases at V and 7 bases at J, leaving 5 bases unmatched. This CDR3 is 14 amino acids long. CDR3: CASSLSGRINTQYF. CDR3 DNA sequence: TGTGCCAGCAGTTTAAGCGGGAGAATAAATACGCAGTATTTT.

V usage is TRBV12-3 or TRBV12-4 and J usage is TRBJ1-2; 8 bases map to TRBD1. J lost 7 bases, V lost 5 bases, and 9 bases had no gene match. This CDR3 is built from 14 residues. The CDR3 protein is CASSPRGQGGGYTF. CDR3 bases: TGTGCCAGCAGTCCCCGCGGACAGGGTGGTGGCTACACCTTC.

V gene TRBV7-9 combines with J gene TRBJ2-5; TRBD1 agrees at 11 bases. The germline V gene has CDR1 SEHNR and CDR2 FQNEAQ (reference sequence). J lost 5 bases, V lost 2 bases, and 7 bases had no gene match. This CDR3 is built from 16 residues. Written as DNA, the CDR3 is TGTGCCAGCAGCTTACCGCGGACAGGGGGCGGTGAGACCCAGTACTTC. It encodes CASSLPRTGGGETQYF.

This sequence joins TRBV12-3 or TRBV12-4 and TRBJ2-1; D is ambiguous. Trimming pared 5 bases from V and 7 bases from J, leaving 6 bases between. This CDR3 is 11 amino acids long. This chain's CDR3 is CASSVENEQFF. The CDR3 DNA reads TGTGCCAGCAGTGTTGAGAATGAGCAGTTCTTC.

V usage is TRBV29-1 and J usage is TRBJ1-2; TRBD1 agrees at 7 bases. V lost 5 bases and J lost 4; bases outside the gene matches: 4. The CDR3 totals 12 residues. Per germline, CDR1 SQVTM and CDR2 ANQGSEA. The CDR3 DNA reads TGCAGCGTTAGGGGGCCGGGCTATGGCTACACCTTC. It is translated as CSVRGPGYGYTF.

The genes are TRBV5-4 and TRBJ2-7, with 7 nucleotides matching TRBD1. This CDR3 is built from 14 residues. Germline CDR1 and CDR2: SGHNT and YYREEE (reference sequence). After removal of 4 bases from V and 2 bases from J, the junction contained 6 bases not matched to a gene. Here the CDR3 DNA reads TGTGCCAGCAGCGCGCACGGGACAGCCTACGAGCAGTACTTC. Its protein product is CASSAHGTAYEQYF.

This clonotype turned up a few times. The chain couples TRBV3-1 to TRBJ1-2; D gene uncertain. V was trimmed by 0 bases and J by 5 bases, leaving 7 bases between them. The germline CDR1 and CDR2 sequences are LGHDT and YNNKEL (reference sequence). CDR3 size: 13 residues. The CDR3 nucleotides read TGTGCCAGCAGCCAAGAAGGCCGATATGGCTACACCTTC. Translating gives CASSQEGRYGYTF.

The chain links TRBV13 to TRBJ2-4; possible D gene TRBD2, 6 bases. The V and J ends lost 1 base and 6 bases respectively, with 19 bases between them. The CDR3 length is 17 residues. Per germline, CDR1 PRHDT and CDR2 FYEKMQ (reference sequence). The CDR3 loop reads CASSLVGSGDWGNIQYF. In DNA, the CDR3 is TGTGCCAGCAGCTTAGTCGGGAGTGGAGATTGGGGAAACATTCAGTACTTC.

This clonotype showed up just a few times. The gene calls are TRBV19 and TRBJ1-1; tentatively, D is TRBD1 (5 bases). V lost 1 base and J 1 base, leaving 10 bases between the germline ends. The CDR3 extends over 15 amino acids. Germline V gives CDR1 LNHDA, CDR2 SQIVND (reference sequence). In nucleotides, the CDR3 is TGTGCCAGTAGTATAGGGGGGACGGCGAACACTGAAGCTTTCTTT. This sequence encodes CASSIGGTANTEAFF.

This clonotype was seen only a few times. The CDR3 DNA is TGTGCCAGCAGCTTAGATGGCAGCGGGAGAGTGCAGTTCTTC. This translates into CASSLDGSGRVQFF. This chain links TRBV11-3 with TRBJ2-1; 8 nucleotides align to TRBD2. Germline-derived CDR1 and CDR2 are SGHNT and YENEEA. The CDR3 contains 14 residues. J lost 12 bases, V lost 0 bases, and 7 bases had no gene match.

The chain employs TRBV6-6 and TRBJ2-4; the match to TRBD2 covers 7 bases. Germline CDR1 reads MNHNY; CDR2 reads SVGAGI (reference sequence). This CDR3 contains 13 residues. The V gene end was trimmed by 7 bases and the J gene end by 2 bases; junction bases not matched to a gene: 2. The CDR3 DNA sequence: TGTGCCAGCATGGGAGGGCCCAAAAACATTCAGTACTTC. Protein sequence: CASMGGPKNIQYF.

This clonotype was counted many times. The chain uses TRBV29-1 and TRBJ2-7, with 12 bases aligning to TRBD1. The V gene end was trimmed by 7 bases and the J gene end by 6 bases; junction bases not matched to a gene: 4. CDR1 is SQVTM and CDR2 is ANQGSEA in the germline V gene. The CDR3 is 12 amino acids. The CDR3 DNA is TGCAGCGCGGGACAGGGGGCAAGCGAGCAGTACTTC. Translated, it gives CSAGQGASEQYF.

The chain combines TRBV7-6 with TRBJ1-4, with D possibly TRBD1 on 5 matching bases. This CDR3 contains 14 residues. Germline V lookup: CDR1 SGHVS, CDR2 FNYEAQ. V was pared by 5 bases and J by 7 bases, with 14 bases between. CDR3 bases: TGTGCCAGCAGCATACAGGAGGTCGGTGAAAAACTGTTTTTT. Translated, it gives CASSIQEVGEKLFF.

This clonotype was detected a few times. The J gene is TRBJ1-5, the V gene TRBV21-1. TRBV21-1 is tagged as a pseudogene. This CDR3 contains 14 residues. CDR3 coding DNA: TGTGCCAGCAACGGGAGGGCAGGGAATCAGCCCCAGCATTTT. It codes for CASNGRAGNQPQHF.

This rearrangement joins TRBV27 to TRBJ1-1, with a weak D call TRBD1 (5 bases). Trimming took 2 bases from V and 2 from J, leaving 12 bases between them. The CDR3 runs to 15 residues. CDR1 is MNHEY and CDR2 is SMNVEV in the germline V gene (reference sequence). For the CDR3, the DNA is TGTGCCAGCAGTTTAACCCAGGGTGCAAACACTGAAGCTTTCTTT. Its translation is CASSLTQGANTEAFF.